The T cell receptor (beta chain) described here comes from a study of radiation and T cells in renal cell carcinoma. Study observations and caveats: From baseline, blood top tumor clonotypes peaked at 2 weeks post-radiation.

The germline V gene has CDR1 MDHEN and CDR2 SYDVKM. This CDR3 comprises 15 residues. J gave up 7 bases and V 9 bases, and 13 bases lay outside the gene matches. As concerns this clone: Its antigen is not identified.

Time point described: blood 4 weeks post-SBRT, at nephrectomy. Treatment specified: 15 Gy SBRT to primary tumor, nephrectomy 4 weeks later. Nephrectomy followed 15 Gy stereotactic body radiation by 4 weeks. Radiation-treated patients gave blood at baseline, week 2 and week 4. This renal cell carcinoma was of the clear cell type. Produced via immunoSEQ multiplex PCR; TCRdb's table is partial and in-frame only. Among 97,000 or so clones, around 84% were seen once, and the ten largest hold about 7.2%. The J gene is TRBJ2-1, the V gene TRBV28; 9 bases map to TRBD1. This clonotype originated in a man aged 55 to 69 with renal cell carcinoma. The starting material was blood, obtained from a patient whose treatment included radiotherapy and nephrectomy. CDR3 nucleotide sequence: TGTGCCAGTGGTCGTGTGGGGACAGGGTCGAATGAGCAGTTCTTC. This gives the protein CASGRVGTGSNEQFF.